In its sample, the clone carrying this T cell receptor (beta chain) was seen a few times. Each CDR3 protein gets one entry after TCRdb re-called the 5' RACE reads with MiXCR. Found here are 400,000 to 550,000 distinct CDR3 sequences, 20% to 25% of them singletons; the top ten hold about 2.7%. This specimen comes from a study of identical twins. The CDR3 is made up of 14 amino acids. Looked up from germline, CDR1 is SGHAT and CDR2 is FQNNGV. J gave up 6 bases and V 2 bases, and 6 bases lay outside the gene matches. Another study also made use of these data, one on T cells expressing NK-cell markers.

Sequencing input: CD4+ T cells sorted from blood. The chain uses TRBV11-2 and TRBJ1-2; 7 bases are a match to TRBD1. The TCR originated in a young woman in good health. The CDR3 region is CASSLLTGINGYTF. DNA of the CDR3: TGTGCCAGCAGCTTACTGACAGGGATAAATGGCTACACCTTC.